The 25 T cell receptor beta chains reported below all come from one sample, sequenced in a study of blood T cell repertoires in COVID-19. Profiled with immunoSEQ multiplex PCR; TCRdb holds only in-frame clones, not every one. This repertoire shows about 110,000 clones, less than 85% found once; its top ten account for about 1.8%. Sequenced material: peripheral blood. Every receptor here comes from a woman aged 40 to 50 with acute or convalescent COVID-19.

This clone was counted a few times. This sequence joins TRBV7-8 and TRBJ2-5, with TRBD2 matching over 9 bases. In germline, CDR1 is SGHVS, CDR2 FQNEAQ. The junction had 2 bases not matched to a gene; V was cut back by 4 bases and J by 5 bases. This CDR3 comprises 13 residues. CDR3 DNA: TGTGCCAGCAGCTCCGGACTAGCGGAGACCCAGTACTTC. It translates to CASSSGLAETQYF.

The CDR3, as DNA: TGTGCCAGCAGCGCCGGGACAGGGATTTACAATGAGCAGTTCTTC. Translated: CASSAGTGIYNEQFF. The chain uses TRBV9 and TRBJ2-1; 9 bases are shared with TRBD1. Germline V gene lookup returns CDR1 SGDLS and CDR2 YYNGEE. V shed 3 bases, J shed 4 bases, and the junction held 5 bases outside the gene matches. The CDR3 contains 15 residues.

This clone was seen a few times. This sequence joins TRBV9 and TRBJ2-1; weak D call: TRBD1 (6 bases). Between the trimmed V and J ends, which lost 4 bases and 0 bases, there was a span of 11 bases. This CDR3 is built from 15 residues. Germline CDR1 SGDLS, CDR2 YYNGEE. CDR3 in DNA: TGTGCCAGCAGCCTTCAAGGGGGCTCCTACAATGAGCAGTTCTTC. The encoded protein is CASSLQGGSYNEQFF.

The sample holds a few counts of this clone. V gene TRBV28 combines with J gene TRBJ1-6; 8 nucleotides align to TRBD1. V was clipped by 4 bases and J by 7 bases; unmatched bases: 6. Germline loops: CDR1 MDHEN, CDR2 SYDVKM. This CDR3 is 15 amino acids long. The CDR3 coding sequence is TGTGCCAGCAGTTCCAACAGGGGGGAGAATTCACCCCTCCACTTT. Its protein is CASSSNRGENSPLHF.

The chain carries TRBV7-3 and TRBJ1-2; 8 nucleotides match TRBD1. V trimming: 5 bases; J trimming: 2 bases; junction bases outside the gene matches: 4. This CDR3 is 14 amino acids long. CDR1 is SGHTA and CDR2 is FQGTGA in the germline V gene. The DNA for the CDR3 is TGTGCCAGCAGCCCGGACAGGGAAAACTATGGCTACACCTTC. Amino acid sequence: CASSPDRENYGYTF.

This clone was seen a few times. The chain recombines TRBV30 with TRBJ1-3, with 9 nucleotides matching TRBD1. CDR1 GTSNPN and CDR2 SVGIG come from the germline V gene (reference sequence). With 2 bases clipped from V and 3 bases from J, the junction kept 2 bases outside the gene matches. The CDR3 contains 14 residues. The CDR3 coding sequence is TGTGCCTGGAGTACAGGGGGCGGTGGAAACACCATATATTTT. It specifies CAWSTGGGGNTIYF.

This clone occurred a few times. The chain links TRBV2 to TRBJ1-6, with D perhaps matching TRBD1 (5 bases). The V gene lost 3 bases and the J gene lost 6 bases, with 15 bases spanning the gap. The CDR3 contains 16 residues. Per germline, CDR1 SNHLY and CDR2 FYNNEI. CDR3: CASSDRESDGNSPLHF. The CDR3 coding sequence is TGTGCCAGCAGTGACAGGGAATCCGATGGTAATTCACCCCTCCACTTT.

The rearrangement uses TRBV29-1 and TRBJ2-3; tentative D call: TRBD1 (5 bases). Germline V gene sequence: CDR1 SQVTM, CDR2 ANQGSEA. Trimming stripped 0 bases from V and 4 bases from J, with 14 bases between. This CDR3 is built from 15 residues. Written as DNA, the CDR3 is TGCAGCGTTGAAGAGCAGGGCAGGAGCGCAGATACGCAGTATTTT. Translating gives CSVEEQGRSADTQYF.

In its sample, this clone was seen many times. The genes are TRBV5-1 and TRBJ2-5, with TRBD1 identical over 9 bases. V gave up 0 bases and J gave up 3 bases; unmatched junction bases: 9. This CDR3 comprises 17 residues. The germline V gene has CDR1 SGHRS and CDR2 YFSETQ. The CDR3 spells CASSLARTGDGKETQYF. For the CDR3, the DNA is TGCGCCAGCAGCTTGGCGCGGACAGGGGACGGGAAAGAGACCCAGTACTTC.

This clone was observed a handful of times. This CDR3 is CASSVDLGGGGTGELFF. The CDR3 DNA sequence: TGTGCCAGCAGCGTCGACTTAGGCGGGGGAGGGACCGGGGAGCTGTTTTTT. This chain joins TRBV9 and TRBJ2-2, with 7 bases fitting TRBD2. CDR1 is SGDLS, CDR2 YYNGEE, per germline. J gave up 5 bases and V 2 bases, and 12 bases lay outside the gene matches. The CDR3 totals 17 residues.

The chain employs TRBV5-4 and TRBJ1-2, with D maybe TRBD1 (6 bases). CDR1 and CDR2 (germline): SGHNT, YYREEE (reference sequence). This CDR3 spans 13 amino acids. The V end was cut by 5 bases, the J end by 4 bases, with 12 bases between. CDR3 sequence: CASRTGGSYGYTF. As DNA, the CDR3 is TGTGCCAGCAGGACGGGGGGCAGCTATGGCTACACCTTC.

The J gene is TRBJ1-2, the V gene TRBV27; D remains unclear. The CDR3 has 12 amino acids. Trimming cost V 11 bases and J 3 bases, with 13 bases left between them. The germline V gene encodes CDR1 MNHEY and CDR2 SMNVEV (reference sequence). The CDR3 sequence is CACYESYYGYTF. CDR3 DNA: TGTGCCTGCTACGAGTCTTACTATGGCTACACCTTC.

In DNA, the CDR3 is TGTGCCAGCAGCAATTATGGGCGGGGAGGGGAAAAACTGTTTTTT. Translation: CASSNYGRGGEKLFF. The chain links TRBV3-1 (or the pseudogene TRBV3-2) to TRBJ1-4; D gene unclear. With 5 bases removed from V and 8 bases from J, the gap between germline ends came to 18 bases. CDR3 length: 15 amino acids. Germline V gene data show CDR1 as LGHDT and CDR2 as YNNKEL (reference sequence).

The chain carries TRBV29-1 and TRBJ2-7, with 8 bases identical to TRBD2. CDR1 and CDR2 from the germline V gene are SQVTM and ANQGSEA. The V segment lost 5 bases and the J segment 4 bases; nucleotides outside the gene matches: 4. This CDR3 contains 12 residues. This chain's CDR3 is CSVRGGTYEQYF. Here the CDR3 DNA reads TGCAGCGTTCGGGGGGGGACTTACGAGCAGTACTTC.

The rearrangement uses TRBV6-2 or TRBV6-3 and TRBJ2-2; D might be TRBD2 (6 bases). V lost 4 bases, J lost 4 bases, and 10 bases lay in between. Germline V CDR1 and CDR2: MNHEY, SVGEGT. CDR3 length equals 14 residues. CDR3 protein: CASSSGDLTGELFF. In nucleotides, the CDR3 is TGTGCCAGCAGTTCGGGGGACCTCACCGGGGAGCTGTTTTTT.

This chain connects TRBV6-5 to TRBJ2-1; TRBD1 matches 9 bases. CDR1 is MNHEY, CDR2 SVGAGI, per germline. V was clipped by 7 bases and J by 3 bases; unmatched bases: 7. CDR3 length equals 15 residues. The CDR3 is CASNAGTGNYNEQFF. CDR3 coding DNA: TGTGCCAGCAACGCCGGGACAGGGAACTACAATGAGCAGTTCTTC.

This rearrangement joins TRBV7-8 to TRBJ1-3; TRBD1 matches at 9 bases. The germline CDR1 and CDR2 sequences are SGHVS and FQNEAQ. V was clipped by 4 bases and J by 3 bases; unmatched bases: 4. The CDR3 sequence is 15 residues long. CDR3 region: CASSSDRGFGNTIYF. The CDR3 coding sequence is TGTGCCAGCAGCTCGGACAGGGGCTTTGGAAACACCATATATTTT.

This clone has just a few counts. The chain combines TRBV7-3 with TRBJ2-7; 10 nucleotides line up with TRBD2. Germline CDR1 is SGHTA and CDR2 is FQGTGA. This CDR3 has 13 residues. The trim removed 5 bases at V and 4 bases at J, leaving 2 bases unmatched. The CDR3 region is CASSVAGGYEQYF. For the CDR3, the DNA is TGTGCCAGCAGCGTAGCGGGGGGATACGAGCAGTACTTC.

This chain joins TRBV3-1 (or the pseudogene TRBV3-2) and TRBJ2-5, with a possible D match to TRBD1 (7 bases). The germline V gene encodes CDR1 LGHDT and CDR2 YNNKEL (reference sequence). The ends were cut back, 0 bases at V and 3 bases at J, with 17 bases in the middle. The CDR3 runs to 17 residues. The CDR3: CASSQEGGGAWEETQYF. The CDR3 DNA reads TGTGCCAGCAGCCAAGAAGGGGGCGGGGCATGGGAAGAGACCCAGTACTTC.

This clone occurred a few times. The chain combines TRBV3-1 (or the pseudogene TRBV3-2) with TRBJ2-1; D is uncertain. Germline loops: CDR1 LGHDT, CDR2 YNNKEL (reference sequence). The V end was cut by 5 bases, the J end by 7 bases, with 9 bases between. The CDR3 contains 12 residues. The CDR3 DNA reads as TGTGCCAGCAGCTTCAACAATAATGAGCAGTTCTTC. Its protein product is CASSFNNNEQFF.

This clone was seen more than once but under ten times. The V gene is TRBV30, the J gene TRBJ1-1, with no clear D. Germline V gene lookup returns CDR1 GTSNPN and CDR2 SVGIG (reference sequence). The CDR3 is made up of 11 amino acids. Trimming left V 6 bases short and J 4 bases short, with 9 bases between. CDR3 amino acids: CACIWSTEAFF. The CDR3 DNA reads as TGTGCCTGTATTTGGAGCACTGAAGCTTTCTTT.

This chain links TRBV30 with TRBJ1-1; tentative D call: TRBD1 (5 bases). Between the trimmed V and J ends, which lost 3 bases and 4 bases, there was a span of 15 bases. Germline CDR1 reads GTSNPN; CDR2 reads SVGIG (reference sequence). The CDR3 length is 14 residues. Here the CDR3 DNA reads TGTGCCTGGAGCCTGATCTCAGGGTCCACTGAAGCTTTCTTT. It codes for CAWSLISGSTEAFF.

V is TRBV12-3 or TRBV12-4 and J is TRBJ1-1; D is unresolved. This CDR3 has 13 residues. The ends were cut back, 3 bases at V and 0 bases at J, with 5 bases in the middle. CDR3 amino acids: CASSFHMNTEAFF. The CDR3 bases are TGTGCCAGCAGTTTCCACATGAACACTGAAGCTTTCTTT.

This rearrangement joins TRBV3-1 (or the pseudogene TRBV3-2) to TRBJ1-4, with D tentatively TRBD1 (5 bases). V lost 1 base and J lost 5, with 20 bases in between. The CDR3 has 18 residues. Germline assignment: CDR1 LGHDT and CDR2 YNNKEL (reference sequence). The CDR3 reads CASSQGHGGGASNEKLFF. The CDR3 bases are TGTGCCAGCAGCCAAGGGCACGGGGGTGGGGCCTCGAATGAAAAACTGTTTTTT.

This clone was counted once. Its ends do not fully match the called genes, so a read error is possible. CDR3 residues: CARSYGGLDTGELFF. CDR3 nucleotides: TGTGCCAGAAGTTACGGGGGGCTGGACACCGGGGAGCTGTTTTTT. The J gene is TRBJ2-2, the V gene TRBV6-9; possible D gene TRBD2, 7 bases. In germline, CDR1 is MNHGY, CDR2 SVAAGI. This CDR3 contains 15 residues.